The entry below describes one T cell receptor beta chain. What it binds is unknown. The CDR3 sequence is 17 residues long. V was cut by 4 bases and J by 0 bases, with 16 bases left in between. TCRdb recomputed calls from the reads with MiXCR, one row per CDR3 protein. The repertoire holds about 740,000 distinct CDR3 sequences, with around a third as singletons. This sample was taken from a study of T cell repertoires in cytomegalovirus infection. Study background: Recently identified HLA-C-restricted CMV epitopes and well-studied HLA-B-restricted CMV epitopes were used by the study.

V and J are TRBV12-3 or TRBV12-4 and TRBJ1-5; D possibly corresponds to TRBD1 (6 bases). The sample consisted of cultured PBMCs, taken from culture after CMV antigen stimulation. The sequence came from a human donor in good health (CMV status not recorded). Some clones in this sample may be carry-over from other donors' samples. The CDR3 region is CASSSPKDRFSNQPQHF. As DNA, the CDR3 is TGTGCCAGCAGTTCCCCTAAAGACAGGTTTAGCAATCAGCCCCAGCATTTT.